Below, 32 T cell receptor beta chains from the same sample are listed, as sequenced in a study of shared clonotypes between healthy human individuals. Profiled with immunoSEQ multiplex PCR; TCRdb holds only in-frame clones, not every one. Here the sample spans about 600,000 clones, about 97% being singletons. The sample was naive CD4+ T cells sorted from blood. Subset meaning: CD45RA+ positively selected. Every receptor here comes from a woman in her twenties or thirties in good health.

This clone was observed once. The rearrangement uses TRBV27 and TRBJ1-5; perhaps TRBD1 as D (5 bases). V lost 5 bases and J lost 1, with 12 bases in between. The CDR3 totals 15 residues. In germline, CDR1 is MNHEY, CDR2 SMNVEV (reference sequence). CDR3 nucleotides: TGTGCCAGCAGTCCCGATTGGGGGAGCAATCAGCCCCAGCATTTT. Amino acid sequence: CASSPDWGSNQPQHF.

This rearrangement joins TRBV7-8 to TRBJ1-5; 10 bases match TRBD1. CDR3 length: 17 residues. V gave up 2 bases and J gave up 6 bases; unmatched junction bases: 10. The germline V gene has CDR1 SGHVS and CDR2 FQNEAQ. CDR3 coding DNA: TGTGCCAGCAGCTTACGTGCAGACAGGGGGCAGGGTCAGCCCCAGCATTTT. This encodes CASSLRADRGQGQPQHF.

J is TRBJ2-1 and V is TRBV12-2; the table gives TRBD1 as D, unverified against the DNA. TRBV12-2 is tagged as a pseudogene. The CDR3 runs 17 residues. The DNA for the CDR3 is TGTGCAAGTCGCTTAAAACCGACAGGGATTTGGAACAATGAGCAGTTCTTC. This sequence encodes CASRLKPTGIWNNEQFF.

DNA of the CDR3: TGCAGCGTTGAAGTGCCCATGCAGCAGGCTTTCTTT. It yields the protein CSVEVPMQQAFF. This chain uses TRBV29-1 with TRBJ1-1, with D uncertain. This CDR3 contains 12 residues. Germline V gene data show CDR1 as SQVTM and CDR2 as ANQGSEA. V was clipped by 1 base and J by 11 bases, with 14 bases between them.

The V gene is TRBV5-1, the J gene TRBJ2-1, with D perhaps matching TRBD1 or TRBD2 (6 bases each). Germline V gives CDR1 SGHRS, CDR2 YFSETQ. This CDR3 is built from 15 residues. Between the trimmed V and J ends, which lost 6 bases and 4 bases, there was a span of 17 bases. In DNA form, the CDR3 reads TGCGCCAGCACCCGGACAGTAGCGGAATACAATGAGCAGTTCTTC. Its protein product is CASTRTVAEYNEQFF.

This clone was recorded once. The chain carries TRBV6-1 and TRBJ2-5; possibly TRBD1 for D (5 bases). The CDR3 has 14 residues. Per the germline V gene, CDR1 is MNHNS and CDR2 is SASEGT. Trimming left V 6 bases short and J 1 base short, with 12 bases between. The CDR3, as DNA: TGTGCCAGCAGGACCGACACAGGCCAAGAGACCCAGTACTTC. Translation: CASRTDTGQETQYF.

This chain connects TRBV10-3 to TRBJ1-2, with D uncertain. CDR1 and CDR2 (germline): ENHRY, SYGVKD. This CDR3 is 13 amino acids long. Between the trimmed V and J ends, which lost 6 bases and 4 bases, there was a span of 12 bases. The CDR3 spells CAIRGGAVYGYTF. The CDR3 bases are TGTGCCATCAGGGGCGGTGCGGTCTATGGCTACACCTTC.

The chain is built from TRBV4-1 and TRBJ2-7, with 13 nucleotides matching TRBD2. CDR1 MGHRA and CDR2 YSYEKL come from the germline V gene. J gave up 4 bases and V 1 base, and 7 bases lay outside the gene matches. The CDR3 consists of 17 residues. Written as DNA, the CDR3 is TGCGCCAGCAGCCAAGCCGAGACTAGCGGGAGGTCATACGAGCAGTACTTC. Protein: CASSQAETSGRSYEQYF.

The gene calls are TRBV28 and TRBJ1-5; possible D gene TRBD1, 6 bases. CDR3 length: 15 amino acids. In germline, CDR1 is MDHEN, CDR2 SYDVKM. Trimming shortened V by 6 bases and J by 4 bases, and 16 bases separated the two germline ends. CDR3 protein: CASRSAGTSNQPQHF. CDR3 nucleotides: TGTGCCAGCAGATCCGCCGGGACATCTAATCAGCCCCAGCATTTT. Combining the CDR3 with reference TRBV28 and TRBJ1-5 gives the whole variable domain DVKVTQSSRYLVKRTGEKVFLECVQDMDHENMFWYRQDPGLGLRLIYFSYDVKMKEKGDIPEGYSVSREKKERFSLILESASTNQTSMYLCASRSAGTSNQPQHFGDGTRLSIL.

V is TRBV6-1 and J is TRBJ1-5; no clear D gene. The CDR3 is 15 amino acids. The germline V gene has CDR1 MNHNS and CDR2 SASEGT. The V end was cut by 7 bases, the J end by 5 bases, with 18 bases between. CDR3 amino acids: CASNTKHTPDQPQHF. CDR3 DNA: TGTGCCAGCAATACAAAACATACCCCCGATCAGCCCCAGCATTTT.

The V call is TRBV15, the J call TRBJ2-2, with 12 bases that match TRBD2. CDR1 and CDR2 (germline): LNHNV, YYDKDF (reference sequence). This CDR3 has 14 residues. Trimming removed 11 bases from V and 6 bases from J; junction bases left unmatched: 7. The CDR3 bases are TGTGCCGCAAGAGGACTAGCGGGACCCGGGGAGCTGTTTTTT. It yields the protein CAARGLAGPGELFF.

This chain joins TRBV4-1 and TRBJ1-3; no reliable D call. This CDR3 spans 17 amino acids. CDR1 and CDR2 (germline): MGHRA, YSYEKL. The V gene lost 0 bases and the J gene lost 0 bases, with 12 bases spanning the gap. The CDR3 protein is CASSQDLAAFSGNTIYF. The CDR3 nucleotides read TGCGCCAGCAGCCAAGACCTCGCAGCTTTCTCTGGAAACACCATATATTTT.

This chain joins TRBV19 and TRBJ1-2; D possibly corresponds to TRBD1 (5 bases). This CDR3 is 15 amino acids long. Trimming cost V 4 bases and J 3 bases, with 15 bases left between them. In germline, CDR1 is LNHDA, CDR2 SQIVND (reference sequence). CDR3 loop: CASSTSGLNHYGYTF. The CDR3, as DNA: TGTGCCAGTAGTACCTCGGGGCTTAACCACTATGGCTACACCTTC.

Only one count was recorded for this clone. The chain employs TRBV15 and TRBJ1-2; a possible D gene is TRBD1 (5 bases). There are 15 residues in the CDR3. V gave up 1 base and J gave up 7 bases, with 16 bases separating them. CDR1 LNHNV and CDR2 YYDKDF come from the germline V gene (reference sequence). The CDR3 loop reads CATSRGVGAGPGYTF. As DNA, the CDR3 is TGTGCCACCAGCAGAGGGGTCGGGGCAGGGCCTGGCTACACCTTC.

The genes are TRBV14 and TRBJ2-1; D possibly matches TRBD1 or TRBD2 (5 bases each). V shed 3 bases and J shed 1 base, with 10 bases lying between them. The CDR3 spans 15 residues. CDR1 and CDR2 (germline): SGHDN, FVKESK. The CDR3 DNA sequence: TGTGCCAGCAGCCAGAGGGGTTGGTCCTACAATGAGCAGTTCTTC. Translation: CASSQRGWSYNEQFF.

Here the CDR3 DNA reads TGTGCCAGCAGTTGGGGACGTGCTTGGGCGGGAGGGGGCTACGAGCAGTACTTC. It specifies CASSWGRAWAGGGYEQYF. The chain couples TRBV27 to TRBJ2-7, with 9 positions matching TRBD2. With V trimmed by 4 bases and J by 3 bases, 16 bases remained unmatched. Per germline, CDR1 MNHEY and CDR2 SMNVEV (reference sequence). The length of the CDR3 is 18 residues.

The chain employs TRBV7-9 and TRBJ1-1; D not resolved. The CDR3 sequence is 12 residues long. Deletions cut 3 bases from V and 8 bases from J, with 10 bases between. Looked up from germline, CDR1 is SEHNR and CDR2 is FQNEAQ (reference sequence). This CDR3 is CASSLDQGEAFF. In DNA form, the CDR3 reads TGTGCCAGCAGCTTGGATCAAGGCGAAGCTTTCTTT. Together with reference TRBV7-9 and TRBJ1-1, the CDR3 gives the full variable domain: DTGVSQNPRHKITKRGQNVTFRCDPISEHNRLYWYRQTLGQGPEFLTYFQNEAQLEKSRLLSDRFSAERPKGSFSTLEIQRTEQGDSAMYLCASSLDQGEAFFGQGTRLTVV.

The rearrangement uses TRBV28 and TRBJ2-7; no firm D call. The V gene lost 11 bases and the J gene lost 3 bases, with 5 bases spanning the gap. Germline values: CDR1 MDHEN, CDR2 SYDVKM. The CDR3 is made up of 9 amino acids. Written as DNA, the CDR3 is TGTGCCGGATTCTACGAGCAGTACTTC. This encodes CAGFYEQYF.

Worth noting for this clone: Other DNA sequences in the sample encode the same CDR3. The chain uses TRBV9 and TRBJ2-5; D is unclear. The CDR3 consists of 11 residues. The ends were cut back, 2 bases at V and 5 bases at J, with 4 bases in the middle. Germline CDR1 reads SGDLS; CDR2 reads YYNGEE. Written as DNA, the CDR3 is TGTGCCAGCAGCGTTGCTGAGACCCAGTACTTC. As protein: CASSVAETQYF.

The rearrangement uses TRBV14 and TRBJ2-5; D tentatively fits TRBD1 or TRBD2 (6 bases each). V was pared by 1 base and J by 2 bases, with 8 bases between. Looked up from germline, CDR1 is SGHDN and CDR2 is FVKESK. The CDR3 runs to 14 residues. The CDR3 here is CASSQGGGQETQYF. CDR3 nucleotide sequence: TGTGCCAGCAGCCAAGGAGGGGGGCAAGAGACCCAGTACTTC.

The V call is TRBV28, the J call TRBJ2-5; the D gene is possibly TRBD2 (6 bases). The CDR3 loop spans 16 amino acids. CDR1 MDHEN and CDR2 SYDVKM come from the germline V gene. V gave up 5 bases and J gave up 5 bases, with 21 bases separating them. CDR3 coding DNA: TGTGCCAGCAGTCCCGGGGACTCCCCGTGGGGGGAGACCCAGTACTTC. This sequence encodes CASSPGDSPWGETQYF.

The rearrangement uses TRBV5-1 and TRBJ2-3; TRBD2 aligns across 11 bases. Germline V lookup: CDR1 SGHRS, CDR2 YFSETQ. The CDR3 covers 17 residues. The V gene end was trimmed by 0 bases and the J gene end by 4 bases; junction bases not matched to a gene: 7. Here the CDR3 reads CASSLGGTSGYADTQYF. CDR3 nucleotides: TGCGCCAGCAGCTTGGGCGGGACTAGCGGTTATGCAGATACGCAGTATTTT. Looking up the rest from reference TRBV5-1 and TRBJ2-3 gives the full variable domain: KAGVTQTPRYLIKTRGQQVTLSCSPISGHRSVSWYQQTPGQGLQFLFEYFSETQRNKGNFPGRFSGRQFSNSRSEMNVSTLELGDSALYLCASSLGGTSGYADTQYFGPGTRLTVL.

The CDR3 nucleotides read TGTGCCAGCAACTCCTATTTGGGTACGCAGTATTTT. This codes for CASNSYLGTQYF. The chain links TRBV5-5 to TRBJ2-3; no firm D call. Germline V CDR1 and CDR2: SGHKS, YYEKEE (reference sequence). This CDR3 has 12 amino acids. V was cut by 6 bases and J by 8 bases, with 13 bases left in between.

As for this clone: The same CDR3 arises from other DNA sequences in this sample as well. V is TRBV29-1 and J is TRBJ2-5; a weak D match, TRBD2 (7 bases). Trimming removed 4 bases at V and 4 bases at J, with 10 bases between. The germline V gene has CDR1 SQVTM and CDR2 ANQGSEA. The CDR3 sequence is 12 residues long. The CDR3 reads CSVGGGGETQYF. In nucleotides, the CDR3 is TGCAGCGTTGGAGGGGGGGGAGAGACCCAGTACTTC.

This chain joins TRBV5-1 and TRBJ2-7; 9 nucleotides agree with TRBD1. Germline V gives CDR1 SGHRS, CDR2 YFSETQ. The CDR3 is made up of 16 amino acids. Germline trimming cut 2 bases from V and 2 bases from J; bases unmatched to any gene: 8. Here the CDR3 reads CASSFGQGSFTYEQYF. The CDR3 DNA reads as TGCGCCAGCAGCTTCGGACAGGGGTCCTTTACCTACGAGCAGTACTTC. Combining the CDR3 with reference TRBV5-1 and TRBJ2-7 gives the whole variable domain KAGVTQTPRYLIKTRGQQVTLSCSPISGHRSVSWYQQTPGQGLQFLFEYFSETQRNKGNFPGRFSGRQFSNSRSEMNVSTLELGDSALYLCASSFGQGSFTYEQYFGPGTRLTVT.

This chain's CDR3 is CASRDREPTGELFF. The CDR3 nucleotides read TGTGCCAGCAGGGACAGGGAACCGACCGGGGAGCTGTTTTTT. The gene calls are TRBV5-4 and TRBJ2-2; 8 nucleotides align to TRBD1. The trim removed 5 bases at V and 5 bases at J, leaving 5 bases unmatched. The CDR3 covers 14 residues. Per the germline V gene, CDR1 is SGHNT and CDR2 is YYREEE (reference sequence). Variable domain in full (rest from reference TRBV5-4 and TRBJ2-2): ETGVTQSPTHLIKTRGQQVTLRCSSQSGHNTVSWYQQALGQGPQFIFQYYREEENGRGNFPPRFSGLQFPNYSSELNVNALELDDSALYLCASRDREPTGELFFGEGSRLTVL.

Only a few counts were recorded for this clone. The genes are TRBV25-1 and TRBJ1-5; D gene ambiguous. V lost 5 bases to trimming and J lost 4 bases, with 6 bases between them. Germline V gene lookup returns CDR1 MGHDK and CDR2 SYGVNS. The CDR3 is made up of 12 amino acids. The CDR3 loop reads CASSFRNQPQHF. The DNA of the CDR3 is TGTGCCAGCAGTTTCAGGAATCAGCCCCAGCATTTT.

The chain has TRBV4-1 and TRBJ2-2; no definite D call. This CDR3 is built from 13 residues. Germline V gives CDR1 MGHRA, CDR2 YSYEKL. V dropped 1 base and J dropped 6 bases, with 6 bases sitting between them. The CDR3 DNA reads as TGCGCCAGCAGCCAAGCGAGCCCCGGGGAGCTGTTTTTT. It translates to CASSQASPGELFF.

The rearrangement links TRBV6-5 to TRBJ2-2, with 7 nucleotides matching TRBD1. Germline lookup yields CDR1 MNHEY and CDR2 SVGAGI. The CDR3 is 14 residues long. V dropped 5 bases and J dropped 5; count of bases not matched to a gene: 5. The CDR3 reads CASSTGQPTGELFF. As DNA, the CDR3 is TGTGCCAGCAGTACGGGACAGCCAACCGGGGAGCTGTTTTTT.

The V call is TRBV6-5, the J call TRBJ2-7; 7 nucleotides align to TRBD1. Germline V gives CDR1 MNHEY, CDR2 SVGAGI. V trimming: 5 bases; J trimming: 5 bases; junction bases outside the gene matches: 9. This CDR3 region has 14 residues. The CDR3 spells CASSQWTGPNEQYF. The CDR3 bases are TGTGCCAGCAGTCAGTGGACAGGCCCCAACGAGCAGTACTTC.

V gene TRBV19 combines with J gene TRBJ1-5; TRBD1 is a possible D gene (5 bases). This CDR3 contains 16 residues. Germline V gene data show CDR1 as LNHDA and CDR2 as SQIVND (reference sequence). The V end lost 5 bases, the J end lost 5 bases, and 19 bases lay between the germline ends. The CDR3 here is CASSLQPGALHQPQHF. In DNA form, the CDR3 reads TGTGCCAGTAGTCTCCAGCCCGGGGCCCTCCATCAGCCCCAGCATTTT. The full variable domain, completed using reference TRBV19 and TRBJ1-5, is DGGITQSPKYLFRKEGQNVTLSCEQNLNHDAMYWYRQDPGQGLRLIYYSQIVNDFQKGDIAEGYSVSREKKESFPLTVTSAQKNPTAFYLCASSLQPGALHQPQHFGDGTRLSIL.

Of note for this clone: This specimen includes other DNA sequences encoding the same CDR3. V gene TRBV18 combines with J gene TRBJ2-3; D unclear. CDR1 and CDR2 (germline): KGHSH, LQKENI. The CDR3 sequence is 11 residues long. Trimming pared 2 bases from V and 6 bases from J, leaving 3 bases between. The CDR3 coding sequence is TGTGCCAGCTCACCAACGGATACGCAGTATTTT. Translated, it gives CASSPTDTQYF.